A selection of T cell receptor beta chains follows, all from one sample in a study of vaccination effects on CD4 cells after COVID-19. These receptors' antigens are unknown. Profiled with immunoSEQ multiplex PCR; TCRdb holds only in-frame clones, not every one. The table lists 75,000 or so clones, over 70% of them singletons. Sample: CD4+ T cells from PBMCs cultured with HCoV-OC43 spike peptides, taken after COVID-19 vaccination. Source of these receptors: a human donor who received a COVID-19 vaccine. Each CDR3 is given with its conserved first and last residue. The order of the fields is CDR3 protein, CDR3 DNA, V gene, J gene, D gene, clone size. D genes are given only for firm matches. Clone size is not always given. Where it is, it says once, few, many or a class for expanded clones.

CDR3aa: CASSLPDSSGNTIYF; CDR3nt: TGCGCCAGCAGCCTCCCGGATAGCTCTGGAAACACCATATATTTT; v_gene: TRBV5-1; j_gene: TRBJ1-3; d_gene: -; abundance: few
CDR3aa: CASGPGSSGNTIYF; CDR3nt: TGTGCTAGTGGGCCGGGCTCCTCTGGAAACACCATATATTTT; v_gene: TRBV12-5; j_gene: TRBJ1-3; d_gene: -; abundance: -
CDR3aa: CATKASGPDTQYF; CDR3nt: TGTGCCACCAAGGCCAGTGGACCAGATACGCAGTATTTT; v_gene: TRBV24-1; j_gene: TRBJ2-3; d_gene: -; abundance: -
CDR3aa: CASSEALRFGGLGNTEAFF; CDR3nt: TGTGCCAGCAGTGAAGCGCTAAGGTTCGGGGGATTAGGGAACACTGAAGCTTTCTTT; v_gene: TRBV2; j_gene: TRBJ1-1; d_gene: -; abundance: -
CDR3aa: CASSYSREAYNEQFF; CDR3nt: TGTGCCAGCAGTTACTCGCGGGAAGCCTACAATGAGCAGTTCTTC; v_gene: TRBV6-2/TRBV6-3; j_gene: TRBJ2-1; d_gene: -; abundance: -
CDR3aa: CASSPRRGQQETQYF; CDR3nt: TGTGCCAGCTCACCAAGAAGGGGGCAGCAAGAGACCCAGTACTTC; v_gene: TRBV18; j_gene: TRBJ2-5; d_gene: TRBD1; abundance: -
CDR3aa: CATRTPTSGGHYNEQFF; CDR3nt: TGTGCCACCAGAACCCCGACTAGCGGGGGGCACTACAATGAGCAGTTCTTC; v_gene: TRBV15; j_gene: TRBJ2-1; d_gene: TRBD2; abundance: -
CDR3aa: CASQGGSNSGNTIYF; CDR3nt: TGTGCCAGCCAAGGGGGATCCAACTCTGGAAACACCATATATTTT; v_gene: TRBV6-5; j_gene: TRBJ1-3; d_gene: -; abundance: -
CDR3aa: CAWKEEGNEKLFF; CDR3nt: TGTGCCTGGAAGGAGGAGGGTAATGAAAAACTGTTTTTT; v_gene: TRBV30; j_gene: TRBJ1-4; d_gene: -; abundance: -
CDR3aa: CASRQSPCPNEQFF; CDR3nt: TGCGCCAGCAGACAATCGCCTTGCCCAAATGAGCAGTTCTTC; v_gene: TRBV23-1; j_gene: TRBJ2-1; d_gene: -; abundance: once
CDR3aa: CASSGGTYTDTQYF; CDR3nt: TGTGCCAGCAGCGGCGGGACATACACAGATACGCAGTATTTT; v_gene: TRBV6-2/TRBV6-3; j_gene: TRBJ2-3; d_gene: -; abundance: few
CDR3aa: CATTPNRENTEAFF; CDR3nt: TGTGCCACCACCCCCAACAGGGAGAACACTGAAGCTTTCTTT; v_gene: TRBV18; j_gene: TRBJ1-1; d_gene: -; abundance: few
CDR3aa: CATSRTWGFGGANVLTF; CDR3nt: TGTGCCACCAGCAGAACCTGGGGATTTGGAGGGGCCAACGTCCTGACTTTC; v_gene: TRBV15; j_gene: TRBJ2-6; d_gene: -; abundance: -
CDR3aa: CASSSQTGTGSKYEQFF; CDR3nt: TGTGCCAGCAGTTCTCAAACCGGGACAGGGTCAAAATATGAGCAGTTCTTC; v_gene: TRBV6-2/TRBV6-3; j_gene: TRBJ2-1; d_gene: TRBD1; abundance: -
CDR3aa: CARDYNRGGNQPQHF; CDR3nt: TGCGCCAGGGATTATAACAGGGGCGGCAATCAGCCCCAGCATTTT; v_gene: TRBV23-1; j_gene: TRBJ1-5; d_gene: TRBD1; abundance: -
CDR3aa: CASIQAGLQSTEQFF; CDR3nt: TGTGCCAGCATCCAAGCGGGCCTACAATCCACAGAGCAGTTCTTC; v_gene: TRBV25-1; j_gene: TRBJ2-1; d_gene: -; abundance: -
CDR3aa: CASSVKTGTGFAGELFF; CDR3nt: TGCGCCAGCAGCGTAAAGACCGGGACAGGGTTTGCCGGGGAGCTGTTTTTT; v_gene: TRBV5-1; j_gene: TRBJ2-2; d_gene: TRBD1; abundance: -
CDR3aa: CASSLSTGSNQPQHF; CDR3nt: TGCGCCAGCAGCTTGTCCACCGGTAGCAATCAGCCCCAGCATTTT; v_gene: TRBV5-1; j_gene: TRBJ1-5; d_gene: -; abundance: -
CDR3aa: CASSLEGGANGYTF; CDR3nt: TGTGCCAGCAGCTTAGAAGGGGGCGCGAATGGCTACACCTTC; v_gene: TRBV7-9; j_gene: TRBJ1-2; d_gene: TRBD1; abundance: -
CDR3aa: CSVEGAKGQGDTEAFF; CDR3nt: TGCAGCGTCGAAGGGGCTAAGGGACAGGGTGACACTGAAGCTTTCTTT; v_gene: TRBV29-1; j_gene: TRBJ1-1; d_gene: TRBD1; abundance: -
CDR3aa: CASSPGPNTEAFF; CDR3nt: TGTGCCAGCAGCCCGGGCCCTAACACTGAAGCTTTCTTT; v_gene: TRBV7-3; j_gene: TRBJ1-1; d_gene: -; abundance: -
CDR3aa: CASTTGGQETQYF; CDR3nt: TGTGCCAGCACTACCGGGGGCCAAGAGACCCAGTACTTC; v_gene: TRBV28; j_gene: TRBJ2-5; d_gene: -; abundance: -
CDR3aa: CASSGLGAQLNTEAFF; CDR3nt: TGCGCCAGCAGCGGTCTGGGGGCACAGTTGAACACTGAAGCTTTCTTT; v_gene: TRBV4-3; j_gene: TRBJ1-1; d_gene: -; abundance: -
CDR3aa: CSASRQYTGELFF; CDR3nt: TGCAGTGCTAGTCGCCAGTACACCGGGGAGCTGTTTTTT; v_gene: TRBV20-1; j_gene: TRBJ2-2; d_gene: -; abundance: -
CDR3aa: CASSQGARQGEAKNIQYF; CDR3nt: TGCGCCAGCAGCCAAGGAGCGAGACAGGGCGAAGCCAAAAACATTCAGTACTTC; v_gene: TRBV4-3; j_gene: TRBJ2-4; d_gene: TRBD1; abundance: -
CDR3aa: CASSLLRGQDQETQYF; CDR3nt: TGTGCCAGCAGCTTGCTAAGGGGACAGGACCAAGAGACCCAGTACTTC; v_gene: TRBV5-6; j_gene: TRBJ2-5; d_gene: TRBD1; abundance: -
CDR3aa: CASSLNSPHGYTF; CDR3nt: TGTGCCAGCAGTTTAAACAGTCCGCATGGCTACACCTTC; v_gene: TRBV12-3/TRBV12-4; j_gene: TRBJ1-2; d_gene: -; abundance: -
CDR3aa: CASSLTGGRNSPLHF; CDR3nt: TGCGCCAGCAGCTTAACAGGGGGCAGGAATTCACCCCTCCACTTT; v_gene: TRBV5-1; j_gene: TRBJ1-6; d_gene: TRBD1; abundance: few
CDR3aa: CASTNHMGGYTF; CDR3nt: TGTGCCAGCACCAACCATATGGGAGGCTACACCTTC; v_gene: TRBV6-5; j_gene: TRBJ1-2; d_gene: -; abundance: once
CDR3aa: CASSPGQLFTDTQYF; CDR3nt: TGCGCCAGCAGCCCGGGACAGCTCTTCACAGATACGCAGTATTTT; v_gene: TRBV5-1; j_gene: TRBJ2-3; d_gene: TRBD1; abundance: -
CDR3aa: CASSQDVQGADTQYF; CDR3nt: TGTGCCAGCAGCCAAGATGTACAGGGGGCGGATACGCAGTATTTT; v_gene: TRBV3-1/TRBV3-2; j_gene: TRBJ2-3; d_gene: TRBD1; abundance: -
CDR3aa: CASSSTLTEAFF; CDR3nt: TGCGCCAGCAGCTCCACGCTCACTGAAGCTTTCTTT; v_gene: TRBV5-1; j_gene: TRBJ1-1; d_gene: -; abundance: -
CDR3aa: CASSTGTGGAFYNEQFF; CDR3nt: TGTGCCAGTAGTACTGGGACAGGGGGCGCATTTTACAATGAGCAGTTCTTC; v_gene: TRBV19; j_gene: TRBJ2-1; d_gene: TRBD1; abundance: few
CDR3aa: CASRQRGDSTDTQYF; CDR3nt: TGTGCCAGCAGGCAGCGGGGGGACAGCACAGATACGCAGTATTTT; v_gene: TRBV7-3; j_gene: TRBJ2-3; d_gene: TRBD2; abundance: few
CDR3aa: CASTPRQGTNTGELFF; CDR3nt: TGTGCCAGCACCCCGAGGCAGGGGACGAACACCGGGGAGCTGTTTTTT; v_gene: TRBV5-5; j_gene: TRBJ2-2; d_gene: -; abundance: -
CDR3aa: CATSDFGTGELFF; CDR3nt: TGTGCCACCAGTGATTTTGGTACCGGGGAGCTGTTTTTT; v_gene: TRBV24-1; j_gene: TRBJ2-2; d_gene: -; abundance: -
CDR3aa: CASSRGDRSWRDTEAFF; CDR3nt: TGTGCCAGCAGCCGAGGGGACAGATCTTGGCGGGACACTGAAGCTTTCTTT; v_gene: TRBV7-9; j_gene: TRBJ1-1; d_gene: TRBD1; abundance: -
CDR3aa: CASSQGLQETQYF; CDR3nt: TGTGCCAGCTCACAGGGTTTACAAGAGACCCAGTACTTC; v_gene: TRBV18; j_gene: TRBJ2-5; d_gene: -; abundance: -
CDR3aa: CASSIVGKKHF; CDR3nt: TGTGCCAGTAGTATAGTTGGCAAAAAGCATTTT; v_gene: TRBV19; j_gene: TRBJ1-5; d_gene: -; abundance: once
CDR3aa: CASRATGGLGNTIYF; CDR3nt: TGTGCCAGCAGGGCGACAGGGGGGCTTGGAAACACCATATATTTT; v_gene: TRBV2; j_gene: TRBJ1-3; d_gene: TRBD1; abundance: -
CDR3aa: CASIDRGLRETQYF; CDR3nt: TGTGCCAGCATAGACAGGGGGCTACGAGAGACCCAGTACTTC; v_gene: TRBV6-5; j_gene: TRBJ2-5; d_gene: TRBD1; abundance: -
CDR3aa: CASTRTDTEAFF; CDR3nt: TGTGCCAGCACTAGGACCGATACTGAAGCTTTCTTT; v_gene: TRBV6-6; j_gene: TRBJ1-1; d_gene: -; abundance: -
CDR3aa: CASSVSSGGTDTQYF; CDR3nt: TGTGCCAGCAGCGTAAGTAGCGGTGGCACAGATACGCAGTATTTT; v_gene: TRBV9; j_gene: TRBJ2-3; d_gene: -; abundance: once
CDR3aa: CASSPQGTVNYGYTF; CDR3nt: TGCGCCAGCAGCCCACAGGGTACCGTTAACTATGGCTACACCTTC; v_gene: TRBV5-1; j_gene: TRBJ1-2; d_gene: -; abundance: -
CDR3aa: CASSIAPRGNSPLHF; CDR3nt: TGTGCCAGTAGTATTGCACCCAGAGGAAATTCACCCCTCCACTTT; v_gene: TRBV19; j_gene: TRBJ1-6; d_gene: -; abundance: -
CDR3aa: CASSPRPTDGELFF; CDR3nt: TGTGCCAGCAGCCCACGCCCGACGGACGGGGAGCTGTTTTTT; v_gene: TRBV9; j_gene: TRBJ2-2; d_gene: -; abundance: few
CDR3aa: CASSGTSGALEFF; CDR3nt: TGCGCCAGCAGTGGAACTAGCGGGGCCCTAGAGTTCTTC; v_gene: TRBV10-2; j_gene: TRBJ2-1; d_gene: TRBD2; abundance: -
CDR3aa: CASGGGGSNQPQHF; CDR3nt: TGTGCTAGTGGAGGGGGGGGTAGCAATCAGCCCCAGCATTTT; v_gene: TRBV12-5; j_gene: TRBJ1-5; d_gene: -; abundance: -
CDR3aa: CASGQYDGYTF; CDR3nt: TGTGCCAGTGGACAGTACGATGGCTACACCTTC; v_gene: TRBV3-1/TRBV3-2; j_gene: TRBJ1-2; d_gene: -; abundance: -
CDR3aa: CASSISTDTQYF; CDR3nt: TGTGCCAGCAGTATTTCCACAGATACGCAGTATTTT; v_gene: TRBV6-2/TRBV6-3; j_gene: TRBJ2-3; d_gene: -; abundance: -
CDR3aa: CASSPWTSGGNTGELFF; CDR3nt: TGCGCCAGCAGTCCTTGGACTAGCGGGGGGAACACCGGGGAGCTGTTTTTT; v_gene: TRBV5-1; j_gene: TRBJ2-2; d_gene: TRBD2; abundance: -
CDR3aa: CASSEYDPSYNEQFF; CDR3nt: TGTGCCAGCAGTGAGTACGATCCCTCCTACAATGAGCAGTTCTTC; v_gene: TRBV2; j_gene: TRBJ2-1; d_gene: -; abundance: -
CDR3aa: CASSQNFYRAKVEAFF; CDR3nt: TGTGCCAGCAGCCAAAACTTTTACCGGGCGAAGGTTGAAGCTTTCTTT; v_gene: TRBV3-1/TRBV3-2; j_gene: TRBJ1-1; d_gene: -; abundance: few